A single sample gave rise to the 17 T cell receptor beta chains below, sequenced in a study of beta chain features in type 1 diabetes. Expressed TCRB transcripts were sequenced because the isolated RNA had all been reverse transcribed beforehand. Here immunoSEQ multiplex PCR was the method, and the copy in TCRdb shows in-frame clones only, minus some. The table shows 150,000 to 190,000 clones, with around 8% occurring only once. The material sequenced was central memory CD4+ T cells from blood. These receptors were obtained from a man aged 18 to 29 in good health.

CDR3 residues: CASISPYEQYF. CDR3 nucleotides: TGTGCCAGCATTTCTCCCTACGAGCAGTACTTC. The chain couples TRBV6-5 to TRBJ2-7; D uncertain. Germline V lookup: CDR1 MNHEY, CDR2 SVGAGI. CDR3 size: 11 residues. Trimming removed 7 bases at V and 2 bases at J, with 6 bases between.

This clone was observed a handful of times. The chain uses TRBV30 and TRBJ2-7, with D possibly matching TRBD1 (6 bases). With 2 bases removed from V and 6 bases from J, the gap between germline ends came to 8 bases. There are 11 residues in the CDR3. CDR1 is GTSNPN, CDR2 SVGIG, per germline (reference sequence). This chain's CDR3 is CAWSQDSEQYF. The CDR3 nucleotides read TGTGCCTGGAGTCAGGACAGCGAGCAGTACTTC. Based on the CDR3 plus reference TRBV30 and TRBJ2-7, the full variable domain is SQTIHQWPATLVQPVGSPLSLECTVEGTSNPNLYWYRQAAGRGLQLLFYSVGIGQISSEVPQNLSASRPQDRQFILSSKKLLLSDSGFYLCAWSQDSEQYFGPGTRLTVT.

This clone has more than one count but fewer than ten. The chain recombines TRBV9 with TRBJ2-3; D might be TRBD2 (5 bases). Deletions cut 0 bases from V and 4 bases from J, with 9 bases between. The CDR3 runs 14 residues. Germline CDR1 is SGDLS and CDR2 is YYNGEE. The DNA for the CDR3 is TGTGCCAGCAGCGTAGATGGCGGGTCAGATACGCAGTATTTT. Translating gives CASSVDGGSDTQYF.

The chain recombines TRBV28 with TRBJ2-7, with 10 bases that match TRBD1. Trimming at V came to 6 bases and at J to 5 bases, leaving 10 bases not matched to a gene. The CDR3 consists of 15 residues. Germline-derived CDR1 and CDR2 are MDHEN and SYDVKM. DNA of the CDR3: TGTGCCAGCAGAGGACAGGGGGGCCCCTGGAACGAGCAGTACTTC. Amino acids: CASRGQGGPWNEQYF.

The chain links TRBV7-2 to TRBJ2-6; 11 bases line up with TRBD1. This CDR3 has 17 amino acids. Germline lookup yields CDR1 SGHTA and CDR2 FQGNSA. J lost 0 bases, V lost 3 bases, and 1 base had no gene match. CDR3 coding DNA: TGTGCCAGCAGCTTGGGGACAGGGGGCTCTGGGGCCAACGTCCTGACTTTC. As protein: CASSLGTGGSGANVLTF.

The chain has TRBV7-3 and TRBJ2-2, with D perhaps matching TRBD2 (7 bases). Trimming cost V 5 bases and J 2 bases, with 18 bases left between them. In germline, CDR1 is SGHTA, CDR2 FQGTGA. The CDR3 extends over 17 amino acids. The CDR3 here is CASSPRGGGSNTGELFF. The CDR3 DNA follows: TGTGCCAGCAGCCCCCGCGGGGGCGGATCAAACACCGGGGAGCTGTTTTTT. The variable domain in full, completed from reference TRBV7-3 and TRBJ2-2, reads GAGVSQTPSNKVTEKGKYVELRCDPISGHTALYWYRQSLGQGPEFLIYFQGTGAADDSGLPNDRFFAVRPEGSVSTLKIQRTERGDSAVYLCASSPRGGGSNTGELFFGEGSRLTVL.

The chain is built from TRBV18 and TRBJ2-3; perhaps TRBD1 as D (5 bases). Trimming stripped 1 base from V and 2 bases from J, with 13 bases between. CDR3 length: 16 amino acids. CDR1 and CDR2 (germline): KGHSH, LQKENI. The CDR3: CASSPRSRGFTDTQYF. CDR3 coding DNA: TGTGCCAGCTCACCACGGAGTAGGGGATTCACAGATACGCAGTATTTT.

This rearrangement joins TRBV19 to TRBJ1-5, with 8 bases matching TRBD1. The V gene end was trimmed by 4 bases and the J gene end by 6 bases; junction bases not matched to a gene: 5. The germline V gene encodes CDR1 LNHDA and CDR2 SQIVND (reference sequence). The CDR3 has 14 residues. The CDR3 nucleotides are TGTGCCAGTAGTACACAGGGGGACGGTCAGCCCCAGCATTTT. Translation: CASSTQGDGQPQHF.

This clone has just a few counts. The gene calls are TRBV7-6 and TRBJ2-5; TRBD2 might be the D (6 bases). The CDR3 has 13 amino acids. Germline V CDR1 and CDR2: SGHVS, FNYEAQ. Trimming removed 5 bases at V and 7 bases at J, with 14 bases between. In DNA form, the CDR3 reads TGTGCCAGCAGCCTTCAGACCGGGGGGACCCAGTACTTC. As protein: CASSLQTGGTQYF.

There are a few counts of this clone. The CDR3 loop reads CASSLVGGYSGNTIYF. The DNA of the CDR3 is TGTGCCAGCAGCTTAGTAGGGGGCTACTCTGGAAACACCATATATTTT. V is TRBV7-2 and J is TRBJ1-3, with TRBD1 identical over 7 bases. Germline V gives CDR1 SGHTA, CDR2 FQGNSA. Trimming cost V 1 base and J 0 bases; bases outside gene matches: 3. The CDR3 loop spans 16 amino acids. Based on the CDR3 plus reference TRBV7-2 and TRBJ1-3, the full variable domain is GAGVSQSPSNKVTEKGKDVELRCDPISGHTALYWYRQSLGQGLEFLIYFQGNSAPDKSGLPSDRFSAERTGGSVSTLTIQRTQQEDSAVYLCASSLVGGYSGNTIYFGEGSWLTVV.

This rearrangement joins TRBV7-3 to TRBJ2-3; TRBD2 matches 13 bases. The CDR3 spans 16 residues. CDR1 and CDR2 (germline): SGHTA, FQGTGA. V lost 2 bases to trimming and J lost 4 bases; unmatched junction nucleotides: 3. The DNA for the CDR3 is TGTGCCAGCAGCTTAGGAACTAGCGGGGGGGCAGATACGCAGTATTTT. This translates into CASSLGTSGGADTQYF.

This clone has a handful of counts. V gene TRBV30 combines with J gene TRBJ1-1; D possibly corresponds to TRBD1 (5 bases). The CDR3 runs 12 residues. Germline CDR1 reads GTSNPN; CDR2 reads SVGIG (reference sequence). Trimming pared 5 bases from V and 6 bases from J, leaving 13 bases between. The CDR3 spells CAWGRGGSEAFF. The CDR3, as DNA: TGTGCCTGGGGACGGGGGGGGTCTGAAGCTTTCTTT.

The CDR3 DNA reads TGTGCCAGCAGCCCCGGGACAGAAATCTATGGCTACACCTTC. This sequence encodes CASSPGTEIYGYTF. The rearrangement joins TRBV7-2 to TRBJ1-2; TRBD1 matches 7 bases. Germline V gives CDR1 SGHTA, CDR2 FQGNSA. V lost 5 bases to trimming and J lost 4 bases; unmatched junction nucleotides: 7. The CDR3 contains 14 residues. Supplemented by reference TRBV7-2 and TRBJ1-2, the full variable domain reads GAGVSQSPSNKVTEKGKDVELRCDPISGHTALYWYRQSLGQGLEFLIYFQGNSAPDKSGLPSDRFSAERTGGSVSTLTIQRTQQEDSAVYLCASSPGTEIYGYTFGSGTRLTVV.

This clone showed up just a few times. The chain links TRBV27 to TRBJ1-5, with D unclear. The CDR3 contains 12 residues. The ends were cut back, 3 bases at V and 5 bases at J, with 5 bases in the middle. In germline, CDR1 is MNHEY, CDR2 SMNVEV (reference sequence). The CDR3 loop is CASSFIDQPQHF. As DNA, the CDR3 is TGTGCCAGCAGTTTCATTGATCAGCCCCAGCATTTT.

This clone was observed a handful of times. This sequence joins TRBV28 and TRBJ1-2; maybe TRBD1 (6 bases). Trimming took 5 bases from V and 6 from J, leaving 13 bases between them. From germline, CDR1 is MDHEN and CDR2 SYDVKM. The CDR3 has 13 amino acids. The CDR3 nucleotides are TGTGCCAGCAGTACCTCAGGGGCGAATGGCTACACCTTC. Protein product: CASSTSGANGYTF.

This clone was recorded a few times. This CDR3 reads CASSPTEGARETQYF. The CDR3 DNA sequence: TGTGCCAGCTCACCTACCGAGGGGGCGCGGGAGACCCAGTACTTC. The V call is TRBV18, the J call TRBJ2-5; 7 bases line up with TRBD1. The V and J ends lost 3 bases and 5 bases, in that order; junction bases with no gene match: 9. This CDR3 comprises 15 residues. Germline V lookup: CDR1 KGHSH, CDR2 LQKENI. Full variable domain (outside the CDR3, taken from reference TRBV18 and TRBJ2-5): NAGVMQNPRHLVRRRGQEARLRCSPMKGHSHVYWYRQLPEEGLKFMVYLQKENIIDESGMPKERFSAEFPKEGPSILRIQQVVRGDSAAYFCASSPTEGARETQYFGPGTRLLVL.

The CDR3 sequence is CASSWDSMTNYGYTF. The CDR3 coding sequence is TGTGCCAGCAGTTGGGACAGTATGACGAACTATGGCTACACCTTC. The chain carries TRBV2 and TRBJ1-2, with 7 bases identical to TRBD1. Germline trimming cut 5 bases from V and 2 bases from J; bases unmatched to any gene: 8. The germline gives CDR1 SNHLY, CDR2 FYNNEI. The CDR3 length is 15 residues.